The text below deals with one TCR beta chain. This sample stems from a study of shared clonotypes between healthy human individuals. The repertoire was sequenced with immunoSEQ multiplex PCR; TCRdb's copy has only in-frame clones and lacks some. The repertoire includes some 1.1 million clones, around three quarters of them detected once, and 0.89% sits in the top ten. This receptor was identified in a man aged 18 to 30 in good health. Some clones in this sample may be carry-over from other donors' samples. Sequencing was done on a sample of memory CD4+ T cells from PBMCs. Subset denoted: CD45RA-negative fraction.

CDR3 loop: CASTPGAYGYTF. Written as DNA, the CDR3 is TGTGCCAGCACACCGGGCGCCTATGGCTACACCTTC. The chain joins TRBV2 to TRBJ1-2; D not resolved. V was cut by 7 bases and J by 4 bases, with 10 bases left in between. This CDR3 has 12 amino acids. The germline V gene encodes CDR1 SNHLY and CDR2 FYNNEI.